One sample yielded the 24 T cell receptor beta chains listed below, sequenced in a study of vaccination effects on CD4 cells after COVID-19. Assay: immunoSEQ multiplex PCR; the TCRdb copy retains only in-frame clones and omits some. Here the sample spans fewer than 25,000 clones, over 75% being singletons. The ViraFEST assay expanded antigen-specific CD4+ T cells with viral peptide pools before sequencing. It was after roughly 11 days of culture that CD4+ T cells were isolated. The vaccine given was either BNT162b2 or mRNA-1273, in two doses. Antigens of these TCRs are unknown. The sample here was CD4+ T cells from PBMCs cultured with HCoV-NL63 spike peptides, taken after COVID-19 vaccination. The receptors stem from a human donor who received a COVID-19 vaccine.

In the case of this clone: Its ends do not fully match the called genes, so a read error is possible. This CDR3 is also generated by other DNA sequences in the sample. The chain recombines TRBV7-9 with TRBJ2-2, with 10 bases fitting TRBD1. Germline values: CDR1 SEHNR, CDR2 FQNEAQ (reference sequence). The CDR3 is 15 residues long. CDR3 DNA: TGTGCCAGCAGCCCGACAGGGGGCGCCACCGGGGAGTTGTTTTTT. This sequence encodes CASSPTGGATGELFF.

The chain's CDR3 is CASSLDGNYGYTF. The DNA of the CDR3 is TGTGCCAGCTCACTGGACGGGAACTATGGCTACACCTTC. The J gene is TRBJ1-2, the V gene TRBV18; no firm D call. The CDR3 contains 13 residues. Germline values: CDR1 KGHSH, CDR2 LQKENI. The V end was cut by 4 bases, the J end by 2 bases, with 8 bases between.

This clone showed up just once. The chain uses TRBV6-1 and TRBJ1-5; D unresolved. The V gene's germline CDR1 is MNHNS and CDR2 SASEGT. There are 15 residues in the CDR3. V gave up 0 bases and J gave up 3 bases, with 9 bases separating them. The DNA for the CDR3 is TGTGCCAGCAGTGAAGCGGGCGGGATCAATCAGCCCCAGCATTTT. Its translation is CASSEAGGINQPQHF.

J is TRBJ1-2 and V is TRBV3-1 (or the pseudogene TRBV3-2); D not certain. The V gene lost 0 bases and the J gene lost 7 bases, with 6 bases spanning the gap. CDR1 LGHDT and CDR2 YNNKEL come from the germline V gene (reference sequence). The CDR3 is 12 amino acids. CDR3 DNA sequence: TGTGCCAGCAGCCAAGATAGTCGTGGCTACACCTTC. The encoded protein is CASSQDSRGYTF.

The table lists this clone with a count of one. V and J are TRBV9 and TRBJ2-6; D is perhaps TRBD1 (5 bases). V was shortened by 0 bases and J by 6 bases, with 10 bases between the two germline ends. The CDR3 is 15 amino acids. The V gene's germline CDR1 is SGDLS and CDR2 YYNGEE. The CDR3 nucleotides read TGTGCCAGCAGCGTAGGACCCAGGGAGGCCAACGTCCTGACTTTC. Encoded protein: CASSVGPREANVLTF.

The rearrangement uses TRBV9 and TRBJ1-5; unclear D gene. Germline V gene sequence: CDR1 SGDLS, CDR2 YYNGEE. V was cut by 0 bases and J by 3 bases, with 7 bases left in between. The CDR3 extends over 14 amino acids. This CDR3 is CASSVDGSNQPQHF. CDR3 nucleotides: TGTGCCAGCAGCGTAGACGGCTCCAATCAGCCCCAGCATTTT.

V usage is TRBV19 and J usage is TRBJ2-6, with TRBD2 as a possible D gene (5 bases). Trimming removed 7 bases from V and 0 bases from J, with 19 bases in between. Germline CDR1 and CDR2: LNHDA and SQIVND (reference sequence). CDR3 length equals 18 residues. The CDR3 loop reads CASTTGSGASSGANVLTF. The CDR3 nucleotides are TGTGCCAGTACGACGGGGTCAGGAGCTTCCTCTGGGGCCAACGTCCTGACTTTC. Drawing the rest from reference TRBV19 and TRBJ2-6, the complete variable domain is DGGITQSPKYLFRKEGQNVTLSCEQNLNHDAMYWYRQDPGQGLRLIYYSQIVNDFQKGDIAEGYSVSREKKESFPLTVTSAQKNPTAFYLCASTTGSGASSGANVLTFGAGSRLTVL.

About this clone: The junction departs from germline at one end; a sequencing error may be responsible. The gene calls are TRBV29-1 and TRBJ2-5, with a tentative D call TRBD1 (5 bases). This CDR3 region has 13 residues. Germline lookup yields CDR1 SQVTM and CDR2 ANQGSEA. In DNA form, the CDR3 reads TGCAGCGCTGAAAAGGGGTTCCAAGAGACCCAGTACTTC. Amino acid sequence: CSAEKGFQETQYF.

The chain links TRBV25-1 to TRBJ2-3, with D uncertain. The V end was cut by 3 bases, the J end by 2 bases, with 6 bases between. CDR1 is MGHDK, CDR2 SYGVNS, per germline. This CDR3 is 13 amino acids long. CDR3 DNA sequence: TGTGCCAGCAGTGACCCATTCACAGATACGCAGTATTTT. Translated, it gives CASSDPFTDTQYF.

By proportion, this clone is large. The chain employs TRBV30 and TRBJ1-5; no firm D call. Germline assignment: CDR1 GTSNPN and CDR2 SVGIG (reference sequence). The V end was cut by 0 bases, the J end by 4 bases, with 7 bases between. The CDR3 consists of 13 residues. The chain's CDR3 is CAWSVTLNQPQHF. In DNA form, the CDR3 reads TGTGCCTGGAGTGTAACCCTGAATCAGCCCCAGCATTTT. The variable domain in full, completed from reference TRBV30 and TRBJ1-5, reads SQTIHQWPATLVQPVGSPLSLECTVEGTSNPNLYWYRQAAGRGLQLLFYSVGIGQISSEVPQNLSASRPQDRQFILSSKKLLLSDSGFYLCAWSVTLNQPQHFGDGTRLSIL.

The chain links TRBV6-2 or TRBV6-3 to TRBJ2-3; tentatively, D is TRBD2 (5 bases). V dropped 4 bases and J dropped 6 bases, with 8 bases sitting between them. Germline V lookup: CDR1 MNHEY, CDR2 SVGEGT. CDR3 length: 12 amino acids. In DNA form, the CDR3 reads TGTGCCAGCAGTTCGGGGTGGGATACGCAGTATTTT. Its translation: CASSSGWDTQYF.

V usage is TRBV30 and J usage is TRBJ1-5; D is perhaps TRBD1 (6 bases). Trimming took 2 bases from V and 7 from J, leaving 12 bases between them. Germline lookup yields CDR1 GTSNPN and CDR2 SVGIG (reference sequence). This CDR3 has 13 amino acids. CDR3 in amino acids: CAWSQGSWQPQHF. CDR3 sequence (DNA): TGTGCCTGGAGTCAGGGGAGTTGGCAGCCCCAGCATTTT.

The J gene is TRBJ2-2, the V gene TRBV2; tentatively, D is TRBD1 (6 bases). There are 13 residues in the CDR3. Germline-derived CDR1 and CDR2 are SNHLY and FYNNEI. The germline V and J ends were trimmed by 5 bases and 7 bases, with 11 bases remaining between them. Written as DNA, the CDR3 is TGTGCCAGCAGTATCAGGGGTGGCGGGGAGCTGTTTTTT. This codes for CASSIRGGGELFF.

The rearrangement joins TRBV6-1 to TRBJ1-5; D is unclear. V lost 2 bases and J lost 0, with 8 bases in between. Germline V gene lookup returns CDR1 MNHNS and CDR2 SASEGT. CDR3 length: 15 amino acids. The CDR3 DNA reads as TGTGCCAGCAGTGAAACTCTTTATAGCAATCAGCCCCAGCATTTT. Its protein is CASSETLYSNQPQHF.

The chain carries TRBV28 and TRBJ1-2; D perhaps matches TRBD1 (6 bases). The CDR3 has 15 amino acids. The V and J ends lost 3 bases and 6 bases respectively, with 17 bases between them. Germline assignment: CDR1 MDHEN and CDR2 SYDVKM. The CDR3 spells CASSLMGGGENGYTF. CDR3 DNA sequence: TGTGCCAGCAGTTTGATGGGGGGGGGCGAAAATGGCTACACCTTC.

CDR3 region: CASSFAVRQRDPTTNEKLFF. The CDR3, as DNA: TGTGCCAGCAGCTTTGCGGTGCGACAGCGAGACCCTACAACTAATGAAAAACTGTTTTTT. The rearrangement uses TRBV12-1 and TRBJ1-4; no DNA check was done on the table's D call, TRBD1. TRBV12-1 is designated a pseudogene. This CDR3 contains 20 residues.

This clone showed up just once. The genes are TRBV24-1 and TRBJ2-1, with 10 bases lining up with TRBD2. V gave up 6 bases and J gave up 5 bases; unmatched junction bases: 6. This CDR3 has 15 residues. CDR1 and CDR2 (germline): KGHDR, SFDVKD. Here the CDR3 DNA reads TGTGCCACCAGTACCGGGACTAGCGACCACAATGAGCAGTTCTTC. Translated, it gives CATSTGTSDHNEQFF.

V is TRBV19 and J is TRBJ2-2; 7 positions match TRBD1. Per germline, CDR1 LNHDA and CDR2 SQIVND (reference sequence). The CDR3 is 12 residues long. The V and J ends lost 7 bases and 7 bases, in that order; junction bases with no gene match: 3. The CDR3 sequence is CASNTGVGELFF. The CDR3 DNA reads TGTGCCAGTAACACAGGGGTCGGGGAGCTGTTTTTT.

This clone was found once. V is TRBV6-5 and J is TRBJ1-1, with D maybe TRBD1 (6 bases). Germline V CDR1 and CDR2: MNHEY, SVGAGI. Trimming pared 8 bases from V and 0 bases from J, leaving 13 bases between. The CDR3 has 14 residues. The CDR3 DNA is TGTGCCAGCGGGGGCCTGGGGTTGAACACTGAAGCTTTCTTT. It specifies CASGGLGLNTEAFF.

The chain joins TRBV12-3 or TRBV12-4 to TRBJ1-2; the D gene is possibly TRBD1 (6 bases). V lost 1 base and J lost 8, with 11 bases in between. The CDR3 is 13 amino acids. The CDR3 region is CASSLDRAGGYTF. CDR3 DNA: TGTGCCAGCAGTTTAGACAGGGCGGGGGGCTACACCTTC.

The chain has TRBV23-1 and TRBJ1-2, with D possibly matching TRBD1 (6 bases). TRBV23-1 belongs to the ORF category, with a function that is uncertain. This CDR3 is built from 20 residues. V shed 8 bases and J shed 4 bases, with 35 bases lying between them. The CDR3 loop reads CASAHPESRGRVSKCYGYTF. The DNA for the CDR3 is TGCGCCAGCGCCCACCCCGAATCCAGGGGAAGGGTATCGAAGTGCTATGGCTACACCTTC.

V usage is TRBV7-8 and J usage is TRBJ2-1; TRBD2 is a possible D gene (5 bases). The CDR3 is 12 amino acids. V gave up 5 bases and J gave up 4 bases, with 6 bases separating them. Germline V gene sequence: CDR1 SGHVS, CDR2 FQNEAQ. In DNA form, the CDR3 reads TGTGCCAGCAGCCCGGGATACAATGAGCAGTTCTTC. Its translation: CASSPGYNEQFF.

The chain uses TRBV20-1 and TRBJ2-7, with TRBD2 matching over 12 bases. Germline CDR1 reads DFQATT; CDR2 reads SNEGSKA (reference sequence). This CDR3 region has 11 residues. CDR3 protein: CRMTSGSKQYF. CDR3 DNA sequence: TGCAGGATGACTAGCGGGAGCAAGCAGTACTTC.

This clone was seen at least ten times. V usage is TRBV20-1 and J usage is TRBJ2-7; D is uncertain. CDR3 length: 11 amino acids. Germline V lookup: CDR1 DFQATT, CDR2 SNEGSKA (reference sequence). The DNA of the CDR3 is TGCAGGGCTCTCTCCCCCTACGAGCAGTACTTC. This codes for CRALSPYEQYF.